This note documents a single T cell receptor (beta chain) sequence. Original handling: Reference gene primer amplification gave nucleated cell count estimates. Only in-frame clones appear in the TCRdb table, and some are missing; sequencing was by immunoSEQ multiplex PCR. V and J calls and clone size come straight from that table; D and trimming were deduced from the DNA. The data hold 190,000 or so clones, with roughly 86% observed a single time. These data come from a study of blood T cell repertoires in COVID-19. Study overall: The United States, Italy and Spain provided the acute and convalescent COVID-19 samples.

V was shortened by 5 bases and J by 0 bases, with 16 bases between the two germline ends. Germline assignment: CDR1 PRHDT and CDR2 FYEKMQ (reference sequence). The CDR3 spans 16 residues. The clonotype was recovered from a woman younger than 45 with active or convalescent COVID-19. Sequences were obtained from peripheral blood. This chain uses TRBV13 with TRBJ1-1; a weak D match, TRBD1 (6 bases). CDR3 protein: CASSPRTALMNTEAFF. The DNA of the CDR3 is TGTGCCAGCAGCCCAAGGACAGCCCTAATGAACACTGAAGCTTTCTTT.